In this sample, the clone carrying this T cell receptor beta chain turned up once. Its antigen is still unknown. This specimen belongs to a study of shared clonotypes between healthy human individuals. Each sorted subset replicate got 200 ng genomic DNA, roughly 30,000 genomes. The protocol was immunoSEQ multiplex PCR, while the TCRdb copy is restricted to in-frame clones and leaves out a portion. The repertoire holds over 1.5 million clones, with approximately 98% as singletons. Study-wide points: In contrast to clonotypes shared by all four donors, non-shared clonotypes had lower generation probabilities.

This receptor was obtained from a man under 40 in good health. The sequencing sample was made of naive CD4+ T cells sorted from blood. Subset specified: CD45RA+ positively selected.

As DNA, the CDR3 is TGTGCCAGTAGTACTCAAGCACTAGCGGGAAGGGACGAGCAGTACTTC. Translation: CASSTQALAGRDEQYF. J is TRBJ2-7 and V is TRBV19; 10 nucleotides agree with TRBD2. This CDR3 comprises 16 residues. Trimming removed 4 bases from V and 5 bases from J; junction bases left unmatched: 11. Germline V gene lookup returns CDR1 LNHDA and CDR2 SQIVND (reference sequence).